Below, 9 T cell receptor beta chains from the same sample are listed, as sequenced in a study of T-cell reconstitution after alpha-beta-depleted transplantation in children. Preparation of the TCRbeta library used unique molecular identifiers. One entry per CDR3 protein results from TCRdb running MiXCR on the PCR reads. Counted here are some 200,000 distinct CDR3 sequences, 8% to 9.5% occurring once; the ten biggest clones make up 5% to 7%. Sequencing was performed on PBMCs from the stem cell graft donor, taken from the stem cell graft. Receptor source: a human donor who donated a stem cell graft to a child with acute lymphoblastic leukemia.

The rearrangement uses TRBV6-2 or TRBV6-3 and TRBJ2-7; a possible D gene is TRBD1 (5 bases). The CDR3 loop spans 11 amino acids. The V and J ends lost 8 bases and 5 bases respectively, with 10 bases between them. CDR1 and CDR2 (germline): MNHEY, SVGEGT. The CDR3 region has the DNA TGTGCCAGCGATGAAGGGGACGAGCAGTACTTC. Translated: CASDEGDEQYF.

The CDR3 here is CASSLASGGYSYEQYF. Here the CDR3 DNA reads TGTGCCAGCAGCTTGGCTAGCGGGGGTTACTCCTACGAGCAGTACTTC. The chain recombines TRBV7-2 with TRBJ2-7; 10 bases are shared with TRBD2. The CDR3 is 16 amino acids. Losses at the gene ends were 3 bases for V and 0 bases for J; bases not matched to a gene: 5. From germline, CDR1 is SGHTA and CDR2 FQGNSA. The whole variable domain, filled in from reference TRBV7-2 and TRBJ2-7, reads GAGVSQSPSNKVTEKGKDVELRCDPISGHTALYWYRQSLGQGLEFLIYFQGNSAPDKSGLPSDRFSAERTGGSVSTLTIQRTQQEDSAVYLCASSLASGGYSYEQYFGPGTRLTVT.

There are a few counts of this clonotype. The chain employs TRBV6-5 and TRBJ1-1; D is uncertain. This CDR3 region has 15 residues. With 0 bases removed from V and 8 bases from J, the gap between germline ends came to 16 bases. Germline-derived CDR1 and CDR2 are MNHEY and SVGAGI. The CDR3 DNA sequence: TGTGCCAGCAGTTACTCTCCTCAGGTTCGGCACGAAGCTTTCTTT. Amino acid sequence: CASSYSPQVRHEAFF.

The table lists this clonotype with many counts. CDR3 amino acids: CASSYPPRLHNTEAFF. The CDR3 DNA reads TGTGCCAGCAGTTACCCTCCCCGGCTCCACAACACTGAAGCTTTCTTT. V gene TRBV6-5 combines with J gene TRBJ1-1; no reliable D call. Germline V lookup: CDR1 MNHEY, CDR2 SVGAGI. The V gene lost 2 bases and the J gene lost 2 bases, with 15 bases spanning the gap. This CDR3 is 16 amino acids long.

Many counts were recorded for this clonotype. The chain is built from TRBV7-9 and TRBJ2-4, with TRBD1 matching 8 bases. This CDR3 region has 14 residues. Germline CDR1 reads SEHNR; CDR2 reads FQNEAQ (reference sequence). V lost 4 bases to trimming and J lost 3 bases; unmatched junction nucleotides: 2. DNA of the CDR3: TGTGCCAGCAGCTCGACAGGGGACAAAAACATTCAGTACTTC. This gives the protein CASSSTGDKNIQYF.

V usage is TRBV6-1 and J usage is TRBJ1-1; 9 bases are shared with TRBD1. The CDR3 is made up of 13 amino acids. V trimming: 5 bases; J trimming: 7 bases; junction bases outside the gene matches: 5. Per the germline V gene, CDR1 is MNHNS and CDR2 is SASEGT. The chain's CDR3 is CASSMGTGSEAFF. The DNA for the CDR3 is TGTGCCAGCAGTATGGGGACAGGGAGTGAAGCTTTCTTT.

The chain employs TRBV6-5 and TRBJ1-1; D not resolved. CDR1 is MNHEY, CDR2 SVGAGI, per germline. The CDR3 runs 15 residues. V gave up 2 bases and J gave up 2 bases, with 12 bases separating them. CDR3 loop: CASSYGFEANTEAFF. CDR3 coding DNA: TGTGCCAGCAGTTACGGGTTTGAGGCTAACACTGAAGCTTTCTTT.

This clonotype was observed many times. The chain combines TRBV5-1 with TRBJ1-1; TRBD1 matches at 8 bases. The CDR3 runs to 16 residues. The J segment lost 1 base and the V segment lost 4 bases, leaving 9 bases of the junction unmatched. Germline V gene lookup returns CDR1 SGHRS and CDR2 YFSETQ. The CDR3 spells CASSRRGLGPNTEAFF. The CDR3 DNA is TGCGCCAGCAGCCGCAGGGGGCTAGGACCGAACACTGAAGCTTTCTTT. Looking up the rest from reference TRBV5-1 and TRBJ1-1 gives the full variable domain: KAGVTQTPRYLIKTRGQQVTLSCSPISGHRSVSWYQQTPGQGLQFLFEYFSETQRNKGNFPGRFSGRQFSNSRSEMNVSTLELGDSALYLCASSRRGLGPNTEAFFGQGTRLTVV.

The V gene is TRBV3-1, the J gene TRBJ2-7, with 8 nucleotides matching TRBD1. The V and J ends lost 3 bases and 6 bases, in that order; junction bases with no gene match: 4. Per germline, CDR1 LGHDT and CDR2 YNNKEL (reference sequence). CDR3 length: 13 amino acids. Here the CDR3 reads CASSQTGVGEQYF. In nucleotides, the CDR3 is TGTGCCAGCAGCCAGACAGGGGTAGGCGAGCAGTACTTC.